A single sample gave rise to the 28 T cell receptor beta chains below, sequenced in a study of blood T cell repertoires in COVID-19 (TCRdb year 2020). Library prep was done by the immunoSEQ multiplex PCR assay. In TCRdb, the immuneACCESS table is reduced to in-frame sequences with V and J assigned. These tables do not hold every clone; where another copy was compared, an unresolved V gene accounts for under half, and the others remain unexplained. For this sample the table gives 200,000 or so clones, of which about nine tenths were detected only once. The biggest ten clones account for around 3.5% of the sample. Sequences were obtained from PBMCs or T cells enriched from blood (not recorded which). Source of these receptors: a woman aged 40 to 49 with acute COVID-19.

The chain joins TRBV14 to TRBJ1-4, with D unclear. CDR1 and CDR2 from the germline V gene are SGHDN and FVKESK. This CDR3 comprises 12 residues. Trimming removed 4 bases at V and 11 bases at J, with 11 bases between. The CDR3 coding sequence is TGTGCCAGCAGCCTAAATCCGGGGAAACTGTTTTTT. It specifies CASSLNPGKLFF.

This chain connects TRBV4-3 to TRBJ2-1, with 12 bases aligning to TRBD2. This CDR3 contains 19 residues. V shed 1 base, J shed 9 bases, and the junction held 16 bases outside the gene matches. CDR1 LGHNA and CDR2 YSLEER come from the germline V gene. CDR3 nucleotides: TGCGCCAGCAGCCAAGTGAATCTAGCGGGGGGGCTGGTGGCGGGTGAGCAGTTCTTC. This sequence encodes CASSQVNLAGGLVAGEQFF.

The rearrangement links TRBV5-1 to TRBJ2-3, with TRBD2 identical over 11 bases. The J segment lost 6 bases and the V segment lost 3 bases, leaving 3 bases of the junction unmatched. The CDR3 totals 14 residues. Per the germline V gene, CDR1 is SGHRS and CDR2 is YFSETQ. CDR3 loop: CASSSGTSGDTQYF. CDR3 nucleotides: TGCGCCAGCAGCTCCGGGACTAGCGGTGATACGCAGTATTTT.

The CDR3 DNA reads TGTGCCAGCAGTATTAGGCGGGGGGGCACAGATACGCAGTATTTT. Translation gives CASSIRRGGTDTQYF. The rearrangement joins TRBV6-5 to TRBJ2-3, with 8 bases lining up with TRBD2. From germline, CDR1 is MNHEY and CDR2 SVGAGI. J was trimmed by 1 base and V by 5 bases; bases with no gene match: 5. The CDR3 length is 15 residues.

The chain employs TRBV12-3 or TRBV12-4 and TRBJ1-4; D perhaps matches TRBD1 (6 bases). The V end was cut by 6 bases, the J end by 8 bases, with 13 bases between. CDR3 length: 13 amino acids. CDR3 sequence reads: CASSTGPDEKLFF. The CDR3 coding sequence is TGTGCCAGCAGCACAGGGCCGGACGAAAAACTGTTTTTT.

The rearrangement uses TRBV13 and TRBJ2-3, with 9 bases lining up with TRBD2. The V and J ends lost 5 bases and 0 bases, in that order; junction bases with no gene match: 9. CDR1 and CDR2 (germline): PRHDT, FYEKMQ (reference sequence). This CDR3 spans 17 amino acids. Here the CDR3 reads CASSKGRGGASTDTQYF. The CDR3 bases are TGTGCCAGCAGCAAGGGGCGGGGGGGAGCTAGCACAGATACGCAGTATTTT.

The chain joins TRBV7-9 to TRBJ1-2; D possibly corresponds to TRBD1 (5 bases). From germline, CDR1 is SEHNR and CDR2 FQNEAQ (reference sequence). There are 16 residues in the CDR3. V was clipped by 4 bases and J by 1 base, with 16 bases between them. This chain's CDR3 is CASSSDNRKINYGYTF. As DNA, the CDR3 is TGTGCCAGCAGCTCCGATAACAGGAAGATTAACTATGGCTACACCTTC.

V gene TRBV12-3 or TRBV12-4 combines with J gene TRBJ1-2; 8 bases line up with TRBD1. V was pared by 5 bases and J by 13 bases, with 9 bases of the junction left unmatched. The CDR3 runs 12 residues. In DNA form, the CDR3 reads TGTGCCAGCAGTACACCGGGACAGGCGGTCACCTTC. The encoded protein is CASSTPGQAVTF.

This clone was recorded a few times. V usage is TRBV21-1 and J usage is TRBJ2-7; the table assigns TRBD1, which was not confirmed against the DNA. TRBV21-1 is a documented pseudogene. This CDR3 comprises 15 residues. CDR3 nucleotide sequence: TGTGCCAGCAGCAAAATACACGCCACCCTCTACGAGCAGTACTTC. It is translated as CASSKIHATLYEQYF.

The chain is built from TRBV11-2 and TRBJ2-3, with 7 bases identical to TRBD1. V lost 1 base and J lost 4; bases outside the gene matches: 5. The CDR3 spans 15 residues. Germline V gives CDR1 SGHAT, CDR2 FQNNGV. The DNA for the CDR3 is TGTGCCAGCAGCTTAGCAGGCAGGGGGTCAGATACGCAGTATTTT. Translation gives CASSLAGRGSDTQYF.

V usage is TRBV11-1 and J usage is TRBJ1-1; a weak D match, TRBD1 (6 bases). V gave up 6 bases and J gave up 4 bases, with 18 bases separating them. The CDR3 length is 15 residues. CDR1 and CDR2 from the germline V gene are SGHAT and FQDESV (reference sequence). CDR3: CASRSKTGWVTEAFF. The CDR3 region has the DNA TGTGCCAGCAGGTCGAAGACAGGCTGGGTCACTGAAGCTTTCTTT.

The gene calls are TRBV6-5 and TRBJ1-1; TRBD1 matches 7 bases. V shed 8 bases and J 1 base; nucleotides not matched to a gene: 7. Germline V CDR1 and CDR2: MNHEY, SVGAGI. CDR3 length: 14 amino acids. In nucleotides, the CDR3 is TGTGCCAGCTCACAAAGACAGGGGAACACTGAAGCTTTCTTT. Its protein product is CASSQRQGNTEAFF.

This chain joins TRBV4-3 and TRBJ1-5; D remains ambiguous. The CDR3 covers 15 residues. Germline V gene lookup returns CDR1 LGHNA and CDR2 YSLEER. Trimming removed 1 base from V and 4 bases from J, with 11 bases in between. The CDR3, as DNA: TGCGCCAGCAGCCAAGCGCGCAGGTCAAATCAGCCCCAGCATTTT. Its protein product is CASSQARRSNQPQHF.

V is TRBV14 and J is TRBJ1-1; 7 nucleotides match TRBD1. Germline loops: CDR1 SGHDN, CDR2 FVKESK. V lost 3 bases and J lost 3; bases outside the gene matches: 25. The CDR3 contains 21 residues. CDR3 bases: TGTGCCAGCAGCCACATAGAGGGACAGAATAGTGTGGCCCGACGACACACTGAAGCTTTCTTT. The encoded protein is CASSHIEGQNSVARRHTEAFF.

The rearrangement uses TRBV5-8 and TRBJ1-1, with D maybe TRBD1 (5 bases). Germline V gene lookup returns CDR1 SGHTS and CDR2 YDEGEE. The ends were cut back, 2 bases at V and 5 bases at J, with 13 bases in the middle. The CDR3 runs 14 residues. CDR3: CASSLGARGTEAFF. DNA for the CDR3: TGTGCCAGCAGCTTAGGGGCCCGTGGGACTGAAGCTTTCTTT.

In its sample, this clone was seen many times. The V call is TRBV12-5, the J call TRBJ1-2, with TRBD1 identical over 7 bases. V was clipped by 6 bases and J by 5 bases; unmatched bases: 18. The CDR3 totals 17 residues. Germline CDR1 LGHNT, CDR2 FRNRAP. CDR3 coding DNA: TGTGCTAGTGGATTATCCGGGACAGCCCCCGCATTTTATGGCTACACCTTC. Translation: CASGLSGTAPAFYGYTF.

The chain's CDR3 is CASTKGREDTQYF. CDR3 nucleotide sequence: TGCGCCAGCACGAAGGGTCGGGAAGATACGCAGTATTTT. This chain connects TRBV5-1 to TRBJ2-3; a weak D match, TRBD2 (5 bases). In germline, CDR1 is SGHRS, CDR2 YFSETQ. Trimming took 6 bases from V and 5 from J, leaving 13 bases between them. This CDR3 spans 13 amino acids.

V and J are TRBV12-3 or TRBV12-4 and TRBJ1-2, with 7 bases lining up with TRBD1. V lost 6 bases, J lost 9 bases, and 10 bases stayed unmatched. The CDR3 spans 13 residues. In nucleotides, the CDR3 is TGTGCCAGCAGACGGGGACAGACTATTAGCTACACCTTC. It specifies CASRRGQTISYTF.

V and J are TRBV2 and TRBJ2-1, with 9 bases identical to TRBD2. From germline, CDR1 is SNHLY and CDR2 FYNNEI. CDR3 length equals 15 residues. J gave up 5 bases and V 10 bases, and 12 bases lay outside the gene matches. For the CDR3, the DNA is TGTGCCACCAATCCCGGGAGCGGGGGGCACAATGAGCAGTTCTTC. Translated: CATNPGSGGHNEQFF. The whole variable domain, filled in from reference TRBV2 and TRBJ2-1, reads EPEVTQTPSHQVTQMGQEVILRCVPISNHLYFYWYRQILGQKVEFLVSFYNNEISEKSEIFDDQFSVERPDGSNFTLKIRSTKLEDSAMYFCATNPGSGGHNEQFFGPGTRLTVL.

This chain links TRBV6-5 with TRBJ1-2; D not resolved. Germline V CDR1 and CDR2: MNHEY, SVGAGI. V was pared by 4 bases and J by 5 bases, with 5 bases between. The CDR3 consists of 11 residues. The CDR3 nucleotides are TGTGCCAGCAGTTCCGGTTATGGCTACACCTTC. Translated: CASSSGYGYTF.

The chain uses TRBV19 and TRBJ1-5; D uncertain. V was clipped by 2 bases and J by 4 bases, with 24 bases between them. The CDR3 has 19 residues. In germline, CDR1 is LNHDA, CDR2 SQIVND (reference sequence). The CDR3 loop is CASSIRVGRTASDNQPQHF. CDR3 nucleotides: TGTGCCAGTAGTATAAGGGTCGGGAGGACGGCCTCCGATAATCAGCCCCAGCATTTT.

The chain links TRBV9 to TRBJ1-1; a possible D gene is TRBD1 (6 bases). V was clipped by 3 bases and J by 3 bases, with 6 bases between them. CDR1 and CDR2 from the germline V gene are SGDLS and YYNGEE. The length of the CDR3 is 12 residues. CDR3 amino acids: CASSEGDTEAFF. CDR3 sequence (DNA): TGTGCCAGCAGCGAGGGGGACACTGAAGCTTTCTTT.

V is TRBV14 and J is TRBJ1-1; D not resolved. The V gene's germline CDR1 is SGHDN and CDR2 FVKESK. Trimming took off 2 bases at V and 11 bases at J, with 18 bases between the two ends. This CDR3 comprises 14 residues. CDR3: CASSQYRTGPGAFF. CDR3 bases: TGTGCCAGCAGCCAATACCGGACGGGCCCGGGGGCTTTCTTT.

The chain employs TRBV7-5 and TRBJ1-1. TRBV7-5 is described as a pseudogene. The CDR3 is 15 amino acids. The CDR3 DNA reads TGTGTCAGAAGCTCCCGGACCGAGGAGGGCACTGAAGCTTTCTTT. Translation: CVRSSRTEEGTEAFF.

The chain is built from TRBV5-5 and TRBJ2-2, with D maybe TRBD1 (5 bases). The germline V gene has CDR1 SGHKS and CDR2 YYEKEE (reference sequence). CDR3 length: 15 residues. With 4 bases removed from V and 2 bases from J, the gap between germline ends came to 12 bases. In DNA, the CDR3 is TGTGCCAGCAGCCCGCAGGACACAAACACCGGGGAGCTGTTTTTT. Translated: CASSPQDTNTGELFF.

This clone was detected once. The chain joins TRBV27 to TRBJ2-1, with TRBD1 matching over 7 bases. Germline loops: CDR1 MNHEY, CDR2 SMNVEV (reference sequence). The trim removed 2 bases at V and 0 bases at J, leaving 10 bases unmatched. There are 18 residues in the CDR3. The CDR3 nucleotides are TGTGCCAGCAGTTTAGGGCAGGGGGTACCCCCCTCCTACAATGAGCAGTTCTTC. This sequence encodes CASSLGQGVPPSYNEQFF.

The chain has TRBV5-1 and TRBJ1-1; 7 bases agree with TRBD1. Looked up from germline, CDR1 is SGHRS and CDR2 is YFSETQ. The CDR3 has 16 residues. Trimming cost V 0 bases and J 3 bases; bases outside gene matches: 8. The CDR3 sequence is CASSLEGRGTDTEAFF. DNA for the CDR3: TGCGCCAGCAGCTTGGAGGGCAGGGGGACGGACACTGAAGCTTTCTTT.

This clone was counted once. This chain connects TRBV18 to TRBJ2-6; 7 bases are shared with TRBD1. The ends lost 4 bases at V and 0 bases at J; junction bases unmatched: 9. The CDR3 runs to 18 residues. The germline V gene has CDR1 KGHSH and CDR2 LQKENI. The CDR3 sequence: CASSRLTGPVSGANVLTF. DNA of the CDR3: TGTGCCAGCTCACGACTGACAGGGCCAGTCTCTGGGGCCAACGTCCTGACTTTC.